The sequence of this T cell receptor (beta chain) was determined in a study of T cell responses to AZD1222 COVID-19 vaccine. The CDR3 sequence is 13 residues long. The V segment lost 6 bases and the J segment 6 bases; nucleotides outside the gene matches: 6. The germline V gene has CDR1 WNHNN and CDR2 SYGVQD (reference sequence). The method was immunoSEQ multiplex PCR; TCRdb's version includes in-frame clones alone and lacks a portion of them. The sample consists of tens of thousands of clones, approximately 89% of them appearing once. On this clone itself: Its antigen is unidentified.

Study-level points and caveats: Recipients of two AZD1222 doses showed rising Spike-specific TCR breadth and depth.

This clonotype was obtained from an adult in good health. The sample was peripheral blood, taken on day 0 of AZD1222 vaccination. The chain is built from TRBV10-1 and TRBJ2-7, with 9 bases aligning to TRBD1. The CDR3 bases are TGCGCCAGCAGCCTCGGGACAGGGAGCGAGCAGTACTTC. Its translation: CASSLGTGSEQYF.